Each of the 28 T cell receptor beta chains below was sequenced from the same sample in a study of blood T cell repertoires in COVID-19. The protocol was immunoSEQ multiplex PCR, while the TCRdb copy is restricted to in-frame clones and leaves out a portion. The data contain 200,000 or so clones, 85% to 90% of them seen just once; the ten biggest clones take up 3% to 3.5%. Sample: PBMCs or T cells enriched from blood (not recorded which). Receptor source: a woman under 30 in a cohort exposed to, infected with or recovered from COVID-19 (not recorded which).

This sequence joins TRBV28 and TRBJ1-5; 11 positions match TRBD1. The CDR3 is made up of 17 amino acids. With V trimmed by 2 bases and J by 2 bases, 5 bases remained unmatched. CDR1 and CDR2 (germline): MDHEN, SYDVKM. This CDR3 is CASSLRTGGWGNQPQHF. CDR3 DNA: TGTGCCAGCAGTTTAAGGACAGGGGGCTGGGGCAATCAGCCCCAGCATTTT.

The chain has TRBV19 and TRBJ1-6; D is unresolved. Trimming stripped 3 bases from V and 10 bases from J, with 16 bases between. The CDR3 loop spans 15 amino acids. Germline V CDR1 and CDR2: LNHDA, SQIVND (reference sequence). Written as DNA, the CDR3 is TGTGCCAGTAGTATTGAGGTTGCCACTGCCTCACCCCTCCACTTT. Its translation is CASSIEVATASPLHF.

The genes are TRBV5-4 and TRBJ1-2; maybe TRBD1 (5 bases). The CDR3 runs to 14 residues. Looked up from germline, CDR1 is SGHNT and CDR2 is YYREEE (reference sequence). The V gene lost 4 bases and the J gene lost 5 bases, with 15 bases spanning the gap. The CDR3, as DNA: TGTGCCAGCAGCCCCGACAGTCTTCCATATGGCTACACCTTC. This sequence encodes CASSPDSLPYGYTF.

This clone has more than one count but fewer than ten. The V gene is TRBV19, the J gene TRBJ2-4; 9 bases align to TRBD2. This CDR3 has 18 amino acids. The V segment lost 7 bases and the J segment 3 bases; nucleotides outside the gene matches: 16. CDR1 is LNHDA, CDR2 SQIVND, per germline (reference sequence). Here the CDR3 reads CASIESAGGWGGKNIQYF. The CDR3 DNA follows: TGTGCCAGTATAGAATCGGCGGGAGGGTGGGGCGGCAAAAACATTCAGTACTTC.

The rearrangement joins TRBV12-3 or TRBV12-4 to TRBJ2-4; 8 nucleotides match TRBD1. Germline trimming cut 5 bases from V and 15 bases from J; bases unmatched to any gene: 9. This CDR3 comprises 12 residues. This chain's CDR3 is CASSVGQGERYF. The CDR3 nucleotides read TGTGCCAGCAGTGTCGGACAGGGAGAGAGGTACTTC.

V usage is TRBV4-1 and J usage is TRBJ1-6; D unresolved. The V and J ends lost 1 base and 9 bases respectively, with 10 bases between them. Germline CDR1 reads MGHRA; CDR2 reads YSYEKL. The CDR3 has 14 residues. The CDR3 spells CASSQVGSGSPLHF. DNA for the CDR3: TGCGCCAGCAGCCAAGTCGGATCGGGTTCACCCCTCCACTTT.

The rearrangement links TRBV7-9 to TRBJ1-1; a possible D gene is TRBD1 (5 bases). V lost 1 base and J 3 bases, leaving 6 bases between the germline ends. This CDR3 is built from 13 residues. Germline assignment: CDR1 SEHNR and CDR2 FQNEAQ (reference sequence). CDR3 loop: CASSLGDYTEAFF. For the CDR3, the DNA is TGTGCCAGCAGCTTAGGGGACTACACTGAAGCTTTCTTT.

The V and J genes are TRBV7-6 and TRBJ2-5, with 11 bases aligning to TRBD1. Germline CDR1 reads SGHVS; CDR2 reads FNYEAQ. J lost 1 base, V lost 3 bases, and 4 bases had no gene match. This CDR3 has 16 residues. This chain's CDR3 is CASSLGQGGPQETQYF. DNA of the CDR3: TGTGCCAGCAGCTTGGGACAGGGGGGGCCCCAAGAGACCCAGTACTTC.

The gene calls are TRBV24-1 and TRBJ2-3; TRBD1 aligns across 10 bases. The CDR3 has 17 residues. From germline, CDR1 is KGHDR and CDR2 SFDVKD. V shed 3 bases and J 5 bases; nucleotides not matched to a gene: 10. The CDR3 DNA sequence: TGTGCCACCAGTGATCCAGGACCGGGACAGGGGAGAGATACGCAGTATTTT. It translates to CATSDPGPGQGRDTQYF.

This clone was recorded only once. The CDR3 nucleotides read TGCAGCGCTACGGACAGGGGAGGTCAGCCCCAGCATTTT. Translated, it gives CSATDRGGQPQHF. The chain uses TRBV29-1 and TRBJ1-5; TRBD1 aligns across 9 bases. The CDR3 is 13 residues long. The germline CDR1 and CDR2 sequences are SQVTM and ANQGSEA. The junction had 7 bases not matched to a gene; V was cut back by 7 bases and J by 6 bases.

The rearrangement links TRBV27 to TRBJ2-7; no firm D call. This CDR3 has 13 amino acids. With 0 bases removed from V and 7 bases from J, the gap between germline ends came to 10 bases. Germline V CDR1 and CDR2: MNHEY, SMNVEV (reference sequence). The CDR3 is CASSLSVAREQYF. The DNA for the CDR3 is TGTGCCAGCAGTTTATCTGTCGCTAGGGAGCAGTACTTC.

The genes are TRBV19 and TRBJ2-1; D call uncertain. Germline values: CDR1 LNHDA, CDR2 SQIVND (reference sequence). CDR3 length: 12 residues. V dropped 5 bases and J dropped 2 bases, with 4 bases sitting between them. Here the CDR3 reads CASSVTYNEQFF. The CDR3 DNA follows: TGTGCCAGTAGTGTAACCTACAATGAGCAGTTCTTC.

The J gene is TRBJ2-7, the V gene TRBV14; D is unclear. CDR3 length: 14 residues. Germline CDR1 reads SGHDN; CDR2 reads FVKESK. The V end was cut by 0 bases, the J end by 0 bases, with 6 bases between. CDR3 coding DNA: TGTGCCAGCAGCCAAGATATTGTCTCCTACGAGCAGTACTTC. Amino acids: CASSQDIVSYEQYF.

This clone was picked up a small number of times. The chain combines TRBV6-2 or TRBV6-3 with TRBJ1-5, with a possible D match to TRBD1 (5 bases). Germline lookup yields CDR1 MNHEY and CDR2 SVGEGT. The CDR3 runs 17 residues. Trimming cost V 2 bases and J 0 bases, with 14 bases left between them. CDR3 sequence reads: CASSYDGRAYSNQPQHF. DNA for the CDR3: TGTGCCAGCAGTTACGACGGCAGGGCGTATAGCAATCAGCCCCAGCATTTT.

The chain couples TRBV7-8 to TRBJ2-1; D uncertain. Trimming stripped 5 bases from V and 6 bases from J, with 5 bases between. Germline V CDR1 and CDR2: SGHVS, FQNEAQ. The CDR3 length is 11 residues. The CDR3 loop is CASSIFNEQFF. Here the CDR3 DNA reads TGTGCCAGCAGCATCTTCAATGAGCAGTTCTTC.

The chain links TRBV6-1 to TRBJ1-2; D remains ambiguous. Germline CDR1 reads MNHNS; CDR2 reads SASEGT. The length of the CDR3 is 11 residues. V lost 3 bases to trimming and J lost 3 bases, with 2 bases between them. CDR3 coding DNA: TGTGCCAGCAGTGACGACTATGGCTACACCTTC. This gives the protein CASSDDYGYTF.

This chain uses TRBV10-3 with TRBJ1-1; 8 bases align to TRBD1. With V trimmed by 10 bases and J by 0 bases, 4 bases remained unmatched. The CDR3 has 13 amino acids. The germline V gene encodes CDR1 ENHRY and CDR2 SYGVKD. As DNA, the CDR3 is TGTGCCAGACGGACAGGGCTGAACACTGAAGCTTTCTTT. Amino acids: CARRTGLNTEAFF.

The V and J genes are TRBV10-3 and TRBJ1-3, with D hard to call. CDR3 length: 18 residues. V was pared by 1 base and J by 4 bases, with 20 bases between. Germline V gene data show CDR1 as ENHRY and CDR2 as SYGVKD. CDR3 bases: TGTGCCATCAGTGAGTTAACGTTACTTCCGTTCCTCGGAAACACCATATATTTT. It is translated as CAISELTLLPFLGNTIYF.

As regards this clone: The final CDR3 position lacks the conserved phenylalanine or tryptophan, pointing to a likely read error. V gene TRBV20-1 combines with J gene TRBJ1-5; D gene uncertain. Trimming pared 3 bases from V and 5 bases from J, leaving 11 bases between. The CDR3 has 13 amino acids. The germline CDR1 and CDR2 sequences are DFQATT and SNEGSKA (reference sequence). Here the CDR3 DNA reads TGCAGTGCTAGTAAGACTAAAGATCAGCCCCAGCATTCT. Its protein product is CSASKTKDQPQHS.

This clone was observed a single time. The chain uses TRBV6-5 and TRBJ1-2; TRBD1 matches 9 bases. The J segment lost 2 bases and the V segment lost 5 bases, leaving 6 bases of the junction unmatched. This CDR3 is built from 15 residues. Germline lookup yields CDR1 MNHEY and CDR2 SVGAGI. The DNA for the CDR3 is TGTGCCAGCAGTCCGGGACAGGGCACGAACTATGGCTACACCTTC. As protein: CASSPGQGTNYGYTF.

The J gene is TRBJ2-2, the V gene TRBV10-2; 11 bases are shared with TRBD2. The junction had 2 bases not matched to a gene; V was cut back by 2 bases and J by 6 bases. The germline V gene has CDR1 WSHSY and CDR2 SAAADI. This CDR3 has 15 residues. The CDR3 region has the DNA TGCGCCAGCAGTGAGCGACTAGCGGGACCCGGGGAGCTGTTTTTT. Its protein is CASSERLAGPGELFF.

This chain's CDR3 is CASGFGQGQTQYF. Here the CDR3 DNA reads TGTGCTAGTGGTTTTGGACAGGGGCAGACCCAGTACTTC. The V call is TRBV12-5, the J call TRBJ2-5; TRBD1 aligns across 9 bases. V lost 3 bases and J lost 6; bases outside the gene matches: 2. Germline values: CDR1 LGHNT, CDR2 FRNRAP. CDR3 length: 13 residues.

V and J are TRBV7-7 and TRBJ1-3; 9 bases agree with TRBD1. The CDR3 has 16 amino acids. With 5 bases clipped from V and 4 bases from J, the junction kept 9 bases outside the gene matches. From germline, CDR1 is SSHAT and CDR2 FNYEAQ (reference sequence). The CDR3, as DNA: TGTGCCAGCAGCGAAGGGACAGGGCGAGGCGGAAACACCATATATTTT. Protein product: CASSEGTGRGGNTIYF.

In DNA, the CDR3 is TGTGCCATAACAGCCTCTTCGGGACAGGGGGAAACAGATACGCAGTATTTT. Protein sequence: CAITASSGQGETDTQYF. The chain carries TRBV10-3 and TRBJ2-3, with 11 bases identical to TRBD1. Looked up from germline, CDR1 is ENHRY and CDR2 is SYGVKD. The CDR3 consists of 17 residues. The J segment lost 3 bases and the V segment lost 9 bases, leaving 14 bases of the junction unmatched.

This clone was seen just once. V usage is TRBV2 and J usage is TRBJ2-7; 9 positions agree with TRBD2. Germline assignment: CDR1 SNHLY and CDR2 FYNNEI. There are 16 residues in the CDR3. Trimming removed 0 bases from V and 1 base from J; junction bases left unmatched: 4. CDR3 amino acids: CASSEAGSGRSYEQYF. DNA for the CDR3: TGTGCCAGCAGTGAAGCGGGTAGCGGGAGATCCTACGAGCAGTACTTC.

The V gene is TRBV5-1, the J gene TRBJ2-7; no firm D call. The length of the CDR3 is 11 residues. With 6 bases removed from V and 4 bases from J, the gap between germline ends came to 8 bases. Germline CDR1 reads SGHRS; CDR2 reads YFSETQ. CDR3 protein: CASTRVYEQYF. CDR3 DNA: TGCGCCAGCACTCGGGTTTACGAGCAGTACTTC.

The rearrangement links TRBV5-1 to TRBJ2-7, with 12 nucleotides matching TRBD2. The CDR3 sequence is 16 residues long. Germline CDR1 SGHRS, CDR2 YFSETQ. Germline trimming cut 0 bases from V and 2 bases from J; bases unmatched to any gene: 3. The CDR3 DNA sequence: TGCGCCAGCAGCTTGGATCTAGCGGGAGGGCCCTACGAGCAGTACTTC. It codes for CASSLDLAGGPYEQYF.

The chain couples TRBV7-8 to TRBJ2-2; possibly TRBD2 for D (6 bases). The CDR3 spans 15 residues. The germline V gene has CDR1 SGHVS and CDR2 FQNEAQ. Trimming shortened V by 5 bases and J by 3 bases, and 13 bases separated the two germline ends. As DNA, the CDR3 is TGTGCCAGCAGCACAAGGGACTCTTACACCGGGGAGCTGTTTTTT. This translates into CASSTRDSYTGELFF. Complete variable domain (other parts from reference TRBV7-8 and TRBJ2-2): GAGVSQSPRYKVAKRGQDVALRCDPISGHVSLFWYQQALGQGPEFLTYFQNEAQLDKSGLPSDRFFAERPEGSVSTLKIQRTQQEDSAVYLCASSTRDSYTGELFFGEGSRLTVL.